Listed below are T cell receptor beta chains from one sample, sequenced in a study of graft-versus-host responses after intestinal transplantation. Profiled with immunoSEQ multiplex PCR; TCRdb holds only in-frame clones, not every one. The table includes under 100,000 clones, approximately 82% detected once. These receptors' antigens are unknown. The sequences come from unstimulated CD4+ T cells sorted from spleen or lymph node cells, collected before intestinal transplant. Every receptor here comes from a human donor who received an intestinal transplant. Each CDR3 is given without its conserved first and last residue. Clone size is given for some rows only: seen once, a few or many times, or a class if the clone is expanded.

v_call: TRBV7-8; clone_size: NA; j_call: TRBJ1-1; cdr3_aa: ASSLGGGYTEAF
v_call: TRBV15; clone_size: once; j_call: TRBJ1-4; cdr3_aa: ATSRDLEEKLF
v_call: TRBV7-9; clone_size: NA; j_call: TRBJ1-1; cdr3_aa: ASSLTLQGAAAF
v_call: TRBV5-1; clone_size: NA; j_call: TRBJ2-3; cdr3_aa: ASSLDRSSTDTQY
v_call: TRBV19; clone_size: many; j_call: TRBJ2-7; cdr3_aa: ASGLAGRSGSYEQY
v_call: TRBV9; clone_size: NA; j_call: TRBJ2-5; cdr3_aa: ASSVEAGLGTQY
v_call: TRBV4-1; clone_size: once; j_call: NA; cdr3_aa: ASSQTSRSQRLNYEQY
v_call: TRBV10-1; clone_size: NA; j_call: TRBJ1-1; cdr3_aa: ASSDRRAGDTEAF
v_call: TRBV19; clone_size: once; j_call: TRBJ2-5; cdr3_aa: ASSIEGQGETQY
v_call: TRBV5-1; clone_size: NA; j_call: TRBJ2-5; cdr3_aa: ASSLRSSGGKETQY
v_call: TRBV28; clone_size: NA; j_call: TRBJ2-7; cdr3_aa: ATRDRGYEQY
v_call: TRBV11-3; clone_size: NA; j_call: TRBJ2-3; cdr3_aa: ASSLGLAPDTQY
v_call: TRBV5-8; clone_size: once; j_call: TRBJ2-5; cdr3_aa: ASSLADQETQY
v_call: TRBV5-1; clone_size: NA; j_call: TRBJ2-1; cdr3_aa: ASLRTSYNEQF
v_call: TRBV29-1; clone_size: NA; j_call: TRBJ1-5; cdr3_aa: SVGNRGGQPQH
v_call: TRBV28; clone_size: NA; j_call: TRBJ2-1; cdr3_aa: ASSFTGYIPNEQF
v_call: TRBV5-4; clone_size: NA; j_call: TRBJ2-5; cdr3_aa: ASSRPAEQETQY